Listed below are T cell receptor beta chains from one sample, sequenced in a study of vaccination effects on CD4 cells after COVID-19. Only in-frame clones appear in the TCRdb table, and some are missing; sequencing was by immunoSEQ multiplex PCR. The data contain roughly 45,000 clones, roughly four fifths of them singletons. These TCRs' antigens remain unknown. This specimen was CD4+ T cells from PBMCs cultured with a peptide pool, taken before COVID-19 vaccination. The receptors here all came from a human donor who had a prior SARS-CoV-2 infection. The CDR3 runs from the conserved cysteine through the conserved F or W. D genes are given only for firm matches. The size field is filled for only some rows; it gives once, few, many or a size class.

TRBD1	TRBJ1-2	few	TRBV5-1	TGCGCCAGCAGCTTGACCGGGACAGGGGTCGGCCTCTATGGCTACACCTTC	CASSLTGTGVGLYGYTF
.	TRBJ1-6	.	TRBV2	TGTGCCAGCAGTGAATCTCGGAGCTCCTATAATTCACCCCTCCACTTT	CASSESRSSYNSPLHF
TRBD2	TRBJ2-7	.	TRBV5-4	TGTGCCAGCAGCAAACTAGCGGGGGGGCCGTACGAGCAGTACTTC	CASSKLAGGPYEQYF
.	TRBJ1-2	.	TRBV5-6	TGTGCCAGCAGCTTGGTTGGGGGTGCTAACTATGGCTACACCTTC	CASSLVGGANYGYTF
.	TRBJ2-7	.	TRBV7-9	TGTGCCAGCAGCTTCAGGGCAAGCTCCTACGAGCAGTACTTC	CASSFRASSYEQYF
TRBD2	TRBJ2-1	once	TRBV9	TGTGCCAGCAGCATTAGCGGGAGGGCCTCCAATGAGCAGTTCTTC	CASSISGRASNEQFF
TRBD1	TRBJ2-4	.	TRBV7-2	TGTGCCAGCAGCTCCAGGACAGGGGGCAGCATTCAGTACTTC	CASSSRTGGSIQYF
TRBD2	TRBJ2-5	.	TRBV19	TGTGCCAGTAGTATTGGTCTAGCGGGGGGGCAAGAGACCCAGTACTTC	CASSIGLAGGQETQYF
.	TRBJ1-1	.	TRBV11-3	TGTGCCAGCAGCTTAGTGGGGGTATGGGGATCCATGAACACTGAAGCTTTCTTT	CASSLVGVWGSMNTEAFF
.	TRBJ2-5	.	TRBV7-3	TGTGCCAGCAGCCTCGAAGGACAAGAGACCCAGTACTTC	CASSLEGQETQYF
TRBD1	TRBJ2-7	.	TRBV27	TGTGCCAGCAGTCCGATAGACAGGGGGCTAACCGAGCAGTACTTC	CASSPIDRGLTEQYF
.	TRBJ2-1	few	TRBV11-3	TGTGCCAGCAGCTTAGGGAGGACTGCCTCTTTGAAGCAGTTCTTC	CASSLGRTASLKQFF
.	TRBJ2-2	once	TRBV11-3	TGTGCCAGCAGCTTGAGGGAGCGGTCCGGGGAGCTGTTTTTT	CASSLRERSGELFF
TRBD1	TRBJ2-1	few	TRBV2	TGTGCCAGCAAGCAGGGGGACTACAATGAGCAGTTCTTC	CASKQGDYNEQFF
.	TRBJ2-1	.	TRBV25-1	TGTGCCAGTAGCGACAGTTACTACTACAATGAGCAGTTCTTC	CASSDSYYYNEQFF
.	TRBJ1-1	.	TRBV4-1	TGCGCCAGCAGCCAAGTAAATACCCAGAACACTGAAGCTTTCTTT	CASSQVNTQNTEAFF
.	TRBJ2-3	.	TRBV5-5	TGTGCCAGCAGCTTAACACTCCCCAGCACAGATACGCAGTATTTT	CASSLTLPSTDTQYF
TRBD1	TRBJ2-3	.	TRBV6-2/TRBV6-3	TGTGCCAGCAGTAACAGACAGGGGGCGACAGATACGCAGTATTTT	CASSNRQGATDTQYF
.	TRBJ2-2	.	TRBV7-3	TGTGCCAGCAGCTCGGGACTCAGTACCGGGGAGCTGTTTTTT	CASSSGLSTGELFF
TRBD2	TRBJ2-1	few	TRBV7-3	TGTGCCAGCAGCCCCGTGGAGCGGGAGGGATTTTACAATGAGCAGTTCTTC	CASSPVEREGFYNEQFF
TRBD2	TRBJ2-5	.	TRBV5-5	TGTGCCAGCAGCTTGGCCCGACTAGCGGGTCAAGAGACCCAGTACTTC	CASSLARLAGQETQYF
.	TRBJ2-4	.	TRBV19	TGTGCCAGTAGTAGGAGGAGAGATAACAAAAACATTCAGTACTTC	CASSRRRDNKNIQYF
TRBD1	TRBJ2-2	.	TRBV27	TGTGCCACCCAGCCCGGGACAGGGTACACCGGGGAGCTGTTTTTT	CATQPGTGYTGELFF
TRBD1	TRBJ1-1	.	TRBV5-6	TGTGCCAGCAGCTCCGGGACAGGGAACACTGAAGCTTTCTTT	CASSSGTGNTEAFF
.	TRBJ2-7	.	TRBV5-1	TGCGCCAGCAGCTTCCGGGAGACCTCCTACGAGCAGTACTTC	CASSFRETSYEQYF
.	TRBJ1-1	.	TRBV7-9	TGTGCCAGCAGCTTTGGGGTCGGCTACACTGAAGCTTTCTTT	CASSFGVGYTEAFF
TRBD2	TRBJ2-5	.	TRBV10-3	TGTGCCACCCAGACTAGCGGGGGGAAAGAGACCCAGTACTTC	CATQTSGGKETQYF
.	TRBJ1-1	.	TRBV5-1	TGCGCCAGCAGCTTAGGTAATTGGCAGGATCCTGAAGCTTTCTTT	CASSLGNWQDPEAFF
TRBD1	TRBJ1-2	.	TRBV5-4	TGTGCCAGCAGTTCGACAGGGGGCGCGGATGGCTACACCTTC	CASSSTGGADGYTF
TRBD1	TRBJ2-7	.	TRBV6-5	TGTGCCAGCAGCTCGAGGGGGCGCTGGCAGTACTTC	CASSSRGRWQYF
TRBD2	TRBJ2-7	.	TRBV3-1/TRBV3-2	TGTGCCAGCAGCCAAGAGGGTGGCGGGAGGTTGGGCGAGCAGTACTTC	CASSQEGGGRLGEQYF
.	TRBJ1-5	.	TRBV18	TGTGCCAGCTCACCACCCGGGACACCGGGCAATCAGCCCCAGCATTTT	CASSPPGTPGNQPQHF
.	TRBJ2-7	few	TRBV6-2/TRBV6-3	TGTGCCAGCAGTTACTCCGGGCAGGGCGTAACCTACGAGCAGTACTTC	CASSYSGQGVTYEQYF
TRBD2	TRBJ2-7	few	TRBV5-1	TGCGCCAGCAGCTTGGGACTAGCGGGAGGGCCACCCTACGAGCAGTACTTC	CASSLGLAGGPPYEQYF
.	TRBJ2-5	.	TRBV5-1	TGCGCCAGCAGCTTGGCCCACGGGGGCGAAGAGACCCAGTACTTC	CASSLAHGGEETQYF
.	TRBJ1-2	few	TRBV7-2	TGTGCCAGCAGCGCCATCGTACTCAGCTATGGCTACACCTTC	CASSAIVLSYGYTF
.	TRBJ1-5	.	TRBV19	TGTGCCAGTAGAATGGGGACGGAGCCCCAGCATTTT	CASRMGTEPQHF
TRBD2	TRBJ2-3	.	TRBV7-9	TGTGCCAGCAGCTCCCTTCCTAGCGGGGGGTTCGGAACGCAGTATTTT	CASSSLPSGGFGTQYF
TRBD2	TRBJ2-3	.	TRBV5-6	TGTGCCAGCAGTCTGGGACTAGCGGGGGGGTACAATACGCAGTATTTT	CASSLGLAGGYNTQYF
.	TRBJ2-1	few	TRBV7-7	TGTGCTAGCAGCTTAGGGGTAGAGGGTGAGCAGTTCTTC	CASSLGVEGEQFF
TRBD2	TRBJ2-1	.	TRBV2	TGTGCCAGCAGTGAAACTAGCGGGGGGGCTGTGCAGTTCTTC	CASSETSGGAVQFF
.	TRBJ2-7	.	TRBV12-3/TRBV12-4	TGTGCCAGCAGTTTAGCCAGGGTCCACGAGCAGTACTTC	CASSLARVHEQYF
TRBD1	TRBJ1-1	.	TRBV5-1	TGCGCCAGCAGCTCGGGACAGGGGGTGAACACTGAAGCTTTCTTT	CASSSGQGVNTEAFF
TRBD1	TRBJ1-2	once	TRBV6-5	TGTGCCAGCAGACAGACTCGGGACAGGGAACGCTACACCTTC	CASRQTRDRERYTF
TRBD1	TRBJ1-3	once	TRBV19	TGTGCCAGTAGTCCTCGACAGGGGAGCTCTGGAAACACCATATATTTT	CASSPRQGSSGNTIYF
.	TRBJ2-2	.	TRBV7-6	TGTGCCAGCAGCTTCGTACAGGGGGGGTACGGGGAGCTGTTTTTT	CASSFVQGGYGELFF
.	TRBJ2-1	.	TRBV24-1	TGTGCCACGGGGGGATCCACAGCGGATTCCTACAATGAGCAGTTCTTC	CATGGSTADSYNEQFF
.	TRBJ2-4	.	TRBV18	TGTGCCAGCTCACCCGACAGGACCATAGCCAAAAACATTCAGTACTTC	CASSPDRTIAKNIQYF
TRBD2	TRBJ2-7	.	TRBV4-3	TGCGCCAGCAGCCCCGAACTAGCGGGAGTCTACGAGCAGTACTTC	CASSPELAGVYEQYF